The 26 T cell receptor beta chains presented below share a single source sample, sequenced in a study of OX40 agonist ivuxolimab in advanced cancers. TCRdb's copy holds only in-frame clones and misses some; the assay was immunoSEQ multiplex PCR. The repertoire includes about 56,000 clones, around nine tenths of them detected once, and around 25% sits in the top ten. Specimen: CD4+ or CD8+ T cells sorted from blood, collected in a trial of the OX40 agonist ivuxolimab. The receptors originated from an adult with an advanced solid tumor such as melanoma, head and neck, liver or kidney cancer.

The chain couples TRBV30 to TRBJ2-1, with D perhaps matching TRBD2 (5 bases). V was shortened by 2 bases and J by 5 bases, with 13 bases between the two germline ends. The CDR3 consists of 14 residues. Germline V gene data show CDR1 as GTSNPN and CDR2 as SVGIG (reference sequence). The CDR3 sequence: CAWSIGSGNNEQFF. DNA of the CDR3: TGTGCCTGGAGTATCGGATCGGGGAACAATGAGCAGTTCTTC.

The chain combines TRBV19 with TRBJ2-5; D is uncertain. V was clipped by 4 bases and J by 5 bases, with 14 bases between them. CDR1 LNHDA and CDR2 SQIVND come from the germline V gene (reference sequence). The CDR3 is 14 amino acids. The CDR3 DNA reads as TGTGCCAGTAGTAGGTGGCCGTTTGAGGAGACCCAGTACTTC. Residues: CASSRWPFEETQYF. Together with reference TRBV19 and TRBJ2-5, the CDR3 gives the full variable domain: DGGITQSPKYLFRKEGQNVTLSCEQNLNHDAMYWYRQDPGQGLRLIYYSQIVNDFQKGDIAEGYSVSREKKESFPLTVTSAQKNPTAFYLCASSRWPFEETQYFGPGTRLLVL.

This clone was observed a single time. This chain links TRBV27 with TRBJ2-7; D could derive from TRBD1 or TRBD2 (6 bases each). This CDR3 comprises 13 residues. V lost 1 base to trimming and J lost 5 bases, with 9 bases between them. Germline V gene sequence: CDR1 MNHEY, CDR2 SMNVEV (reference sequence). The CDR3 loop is CASSLFGGDEQYF. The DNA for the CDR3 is TGTGCCAGCAGTTTATTCGGGGGCGACGAGCAGTACTTC.

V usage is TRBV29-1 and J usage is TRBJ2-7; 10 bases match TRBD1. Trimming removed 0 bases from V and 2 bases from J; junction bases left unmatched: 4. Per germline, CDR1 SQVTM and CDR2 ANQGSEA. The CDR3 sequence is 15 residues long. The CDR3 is CSVEEAGQGTYEQYF. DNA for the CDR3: TGCAGCGTTGAAGAGGCGGGACAGGGGACCTACGAGCAGTACTTC.

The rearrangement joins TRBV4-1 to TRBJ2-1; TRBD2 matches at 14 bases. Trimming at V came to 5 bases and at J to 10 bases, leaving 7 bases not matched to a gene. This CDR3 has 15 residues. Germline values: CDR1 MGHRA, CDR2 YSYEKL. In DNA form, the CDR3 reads TGCGCCAGCAGCTCACGGGGACTAGCGGGAGCCGAGCAGTTCTTC. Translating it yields CASSSRGLAGAEQFF.

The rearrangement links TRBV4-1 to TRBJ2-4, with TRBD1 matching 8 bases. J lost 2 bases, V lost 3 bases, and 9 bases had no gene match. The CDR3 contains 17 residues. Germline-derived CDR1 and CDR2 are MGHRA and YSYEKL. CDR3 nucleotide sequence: TGCGCCAGCAGCCAGGACAGGGTATACTGGCCCAAAAACATTCAGTACTTC. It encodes CASSQDRVYWPKNIQYF.

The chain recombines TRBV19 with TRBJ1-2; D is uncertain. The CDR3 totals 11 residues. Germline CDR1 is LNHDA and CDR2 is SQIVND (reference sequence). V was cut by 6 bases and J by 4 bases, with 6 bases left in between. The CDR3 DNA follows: TGTGCCAGTAGCTGGGGCTATGGCTACACCTTC. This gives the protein CASSWGYGYTF.

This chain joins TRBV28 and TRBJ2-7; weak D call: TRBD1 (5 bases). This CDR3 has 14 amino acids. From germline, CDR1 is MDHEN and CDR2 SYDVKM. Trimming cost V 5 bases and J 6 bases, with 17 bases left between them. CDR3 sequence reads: CASSDTGMLVEQYF. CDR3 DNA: TGTGCCAGCAGTGATACAGGAATGTTGGTCGAGCAGTACTTC.

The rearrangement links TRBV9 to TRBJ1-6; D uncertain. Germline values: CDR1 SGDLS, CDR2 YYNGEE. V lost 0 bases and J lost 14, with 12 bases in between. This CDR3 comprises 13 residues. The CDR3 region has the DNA TGTGCCAGCAGCGTAGCGTCCGGTCAAGCCCTCCACTTT. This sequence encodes CASSVASGQALHF.

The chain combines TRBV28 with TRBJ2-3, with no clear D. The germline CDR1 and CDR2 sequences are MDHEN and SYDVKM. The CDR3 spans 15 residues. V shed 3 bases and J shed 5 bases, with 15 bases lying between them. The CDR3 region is CASSFRPYPGDTQYF. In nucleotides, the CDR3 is TGTGCCAGCAGTTTCCGCCCCTATCCGGGAGATACGCAGTATTTT.

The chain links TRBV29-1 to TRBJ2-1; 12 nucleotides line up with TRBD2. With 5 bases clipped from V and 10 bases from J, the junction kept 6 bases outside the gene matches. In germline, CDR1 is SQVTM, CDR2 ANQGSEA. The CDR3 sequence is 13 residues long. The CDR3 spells CSVRLAGVGEQFF. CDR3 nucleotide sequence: TGCAGCGTTCGACTAGCGGGAGTGGGAGAGCAGTTCTTC.

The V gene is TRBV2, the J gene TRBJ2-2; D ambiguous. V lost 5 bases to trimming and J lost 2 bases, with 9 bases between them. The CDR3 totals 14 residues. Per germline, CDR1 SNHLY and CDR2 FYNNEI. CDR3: CASSLTLNTGELFF. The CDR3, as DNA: TGTGCCAGCAGTCTTACCCTAAACACCGGGGAGCTGTTTTTT.

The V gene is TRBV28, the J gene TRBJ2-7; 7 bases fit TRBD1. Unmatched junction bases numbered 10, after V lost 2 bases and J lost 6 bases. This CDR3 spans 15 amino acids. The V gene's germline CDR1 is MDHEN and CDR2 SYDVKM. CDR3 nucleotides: TGTGCCAGCAGTTTAAGGGGGCCAAGAAGTGGCGAGCAGTACTTC. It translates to CASSLRGPRSGEQYF.

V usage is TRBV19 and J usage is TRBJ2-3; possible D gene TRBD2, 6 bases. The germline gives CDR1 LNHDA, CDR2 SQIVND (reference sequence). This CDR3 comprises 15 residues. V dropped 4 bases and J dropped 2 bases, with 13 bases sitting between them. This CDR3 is CASSTTGLPTDTQYF. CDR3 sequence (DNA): TGTGCCAGTAGTACAACGGGACTCCCCACAGATACGCAGTATTTT.

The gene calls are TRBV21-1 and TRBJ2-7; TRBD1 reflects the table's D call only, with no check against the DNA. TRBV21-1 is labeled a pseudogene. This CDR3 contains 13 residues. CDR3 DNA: TGTGCCAGCGGGGACAGGCCCCCCCACGAGCAGTACTTC. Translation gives CASGDRPPHEQYF.

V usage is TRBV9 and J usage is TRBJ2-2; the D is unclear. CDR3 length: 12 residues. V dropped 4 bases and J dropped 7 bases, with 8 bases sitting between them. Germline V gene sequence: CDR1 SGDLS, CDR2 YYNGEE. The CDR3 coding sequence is TGTGCCAGCAGCCTCCGAAACGGGGAGCTGTTTTTT. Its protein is CASSLRNGELFF.

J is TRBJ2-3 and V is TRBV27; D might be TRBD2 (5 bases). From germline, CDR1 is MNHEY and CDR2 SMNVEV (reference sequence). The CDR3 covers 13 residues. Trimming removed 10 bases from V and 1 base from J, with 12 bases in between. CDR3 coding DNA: TGTGCCATCTCAGACGGGGGCACAGATACGCAGTATTTT. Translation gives CAISDGGTDTQYF.

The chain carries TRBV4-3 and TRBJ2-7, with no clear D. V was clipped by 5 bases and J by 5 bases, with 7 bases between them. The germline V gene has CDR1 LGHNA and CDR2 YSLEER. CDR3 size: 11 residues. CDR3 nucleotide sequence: TGCGCCAGCAGCTCTGGGGACGAGCAGTACTTC. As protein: CASSSGDEQYF.

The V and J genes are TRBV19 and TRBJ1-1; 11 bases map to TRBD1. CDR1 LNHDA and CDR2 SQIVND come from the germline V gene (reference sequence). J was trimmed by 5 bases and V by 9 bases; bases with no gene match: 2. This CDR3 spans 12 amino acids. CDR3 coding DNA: TGTGCCAGCGGGGACAGGGGGACTGAAGCTTTCTTT. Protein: CASGDRGTEAFF.

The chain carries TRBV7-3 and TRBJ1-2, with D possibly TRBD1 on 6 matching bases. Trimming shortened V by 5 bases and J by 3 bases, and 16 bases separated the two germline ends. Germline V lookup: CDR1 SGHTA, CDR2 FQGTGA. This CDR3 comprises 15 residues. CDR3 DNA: TGTGCCAGCAGCCCCGGCGGGGGCACTGACTATGGCTACACCTTC. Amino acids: CASSPGGGTDYGYTF. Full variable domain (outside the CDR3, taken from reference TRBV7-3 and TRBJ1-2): GAGVSQTPSNKVTEKGKYVELRCDPISGHTALYWYRQSLGQGPEFLIYFQGTGAADDSGLPNDRFFAVRPEGSVSTLKIQRTERGDSAVYLCASSPGGGTDYGYTFGSGTRLTVV.

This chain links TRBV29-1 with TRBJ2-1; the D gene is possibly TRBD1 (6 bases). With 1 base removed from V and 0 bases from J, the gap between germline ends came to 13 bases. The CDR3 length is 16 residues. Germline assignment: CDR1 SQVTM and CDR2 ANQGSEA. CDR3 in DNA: TGCAGCGTTGAAGGACAGGCAGGGAGCTCCTACAATGAGCAGTTCTTC. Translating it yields CSVEGQAGSSYNEQFF.

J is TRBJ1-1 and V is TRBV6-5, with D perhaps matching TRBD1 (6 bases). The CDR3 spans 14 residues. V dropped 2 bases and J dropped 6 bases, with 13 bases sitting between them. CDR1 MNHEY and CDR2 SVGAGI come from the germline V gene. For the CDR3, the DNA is TGTGCCAGCAGTTACGGACAGAGCGGAGCTGAAGCTTTCTTT. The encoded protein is CASSYGQSGAEAFF.

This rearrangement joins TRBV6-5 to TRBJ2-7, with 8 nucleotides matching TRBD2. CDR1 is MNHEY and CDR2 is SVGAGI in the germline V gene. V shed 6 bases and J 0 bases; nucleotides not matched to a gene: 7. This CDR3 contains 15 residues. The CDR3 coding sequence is TGTGCCAGCAGCGGGAGGGCGGGGCACTCCTACGAGCAGTACTTC. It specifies CASSGRAGHSYEQYF.

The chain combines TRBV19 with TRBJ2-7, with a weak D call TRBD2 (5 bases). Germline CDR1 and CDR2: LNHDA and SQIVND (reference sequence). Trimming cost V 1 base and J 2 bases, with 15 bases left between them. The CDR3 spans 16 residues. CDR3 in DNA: TGTGCCAGTAGTATAGGTTCAGGCGAGCGGACCTACGAGCAGTACTTC. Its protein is CASSIGSGERTYEQYF.

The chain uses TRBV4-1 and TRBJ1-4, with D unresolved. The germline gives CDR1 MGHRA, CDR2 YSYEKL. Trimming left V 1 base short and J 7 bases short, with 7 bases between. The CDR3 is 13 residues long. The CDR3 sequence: CASSQGRVEKLFF. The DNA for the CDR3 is TGCGCCAGCAGCCAAGGTCGGGTTGAAAAACTGTTTTTT.

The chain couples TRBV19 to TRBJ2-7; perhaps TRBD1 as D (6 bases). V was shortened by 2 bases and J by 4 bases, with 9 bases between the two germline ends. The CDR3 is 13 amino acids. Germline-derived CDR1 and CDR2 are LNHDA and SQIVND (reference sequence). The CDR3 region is CASSIRQEYEQYF. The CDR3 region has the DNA TGTGCCAGTAGTATAAGACAGGAGTACGAGCAGTACTTC. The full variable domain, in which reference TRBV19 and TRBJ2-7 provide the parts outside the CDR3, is DGGITQSPKYLFRKEGQNVTLSCEQNLNHDAMYWYRQDPGQGLRLIYYSQIVNDFQKGDIAEGYSVSREKKESFPLTVTSAQKNPTAFYLCASSIRQEYEQYFGPGTRLTVT.